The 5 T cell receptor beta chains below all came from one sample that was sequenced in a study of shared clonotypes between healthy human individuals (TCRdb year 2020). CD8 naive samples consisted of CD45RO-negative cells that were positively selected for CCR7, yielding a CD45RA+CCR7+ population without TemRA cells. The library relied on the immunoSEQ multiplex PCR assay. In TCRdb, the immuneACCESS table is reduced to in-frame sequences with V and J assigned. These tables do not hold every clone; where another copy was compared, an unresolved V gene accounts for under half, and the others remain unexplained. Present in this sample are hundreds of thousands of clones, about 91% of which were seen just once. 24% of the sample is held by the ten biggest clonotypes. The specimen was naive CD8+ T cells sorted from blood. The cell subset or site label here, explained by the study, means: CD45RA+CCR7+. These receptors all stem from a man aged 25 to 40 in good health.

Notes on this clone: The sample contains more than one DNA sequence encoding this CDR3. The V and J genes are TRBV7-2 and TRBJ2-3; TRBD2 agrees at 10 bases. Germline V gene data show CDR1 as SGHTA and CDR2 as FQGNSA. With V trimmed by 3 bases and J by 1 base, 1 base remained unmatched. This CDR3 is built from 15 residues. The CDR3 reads CASSFGTSGTDTQYF. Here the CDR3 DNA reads TGTGCCAGCAGCTTTGGGACTAGCGGCACAGATACGCAGTATTTT.

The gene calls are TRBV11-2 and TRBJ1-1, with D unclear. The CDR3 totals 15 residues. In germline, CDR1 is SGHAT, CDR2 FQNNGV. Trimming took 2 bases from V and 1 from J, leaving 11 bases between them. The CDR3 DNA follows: TGTGCCAGCAGCTTATATAGCGCCCCGAACACTGAAGCTTTCTTT. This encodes CASSLYSAPNTEAFF.

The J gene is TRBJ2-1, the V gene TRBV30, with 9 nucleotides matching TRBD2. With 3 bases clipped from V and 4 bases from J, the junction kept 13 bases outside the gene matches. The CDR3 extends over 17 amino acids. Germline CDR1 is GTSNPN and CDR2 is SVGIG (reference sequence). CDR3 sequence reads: CAWSISSGSVWYNEQFF. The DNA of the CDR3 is TGTGCCTGGAGCATAAGTAGCGGGAGTGTCTGGTACAATGAGCAGTTCTTC. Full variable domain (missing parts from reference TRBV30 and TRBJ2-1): SQTIHQWPATLVQPVGSPLSLECTVEGTSNPNLYWYRQAAGRGLQLLFYSVGIGQISSEVPQNLSASRPQDRQFILSSKKLLLSDSGFYLCAWSISSGSVWYNEQFFGPGTRLTVL.

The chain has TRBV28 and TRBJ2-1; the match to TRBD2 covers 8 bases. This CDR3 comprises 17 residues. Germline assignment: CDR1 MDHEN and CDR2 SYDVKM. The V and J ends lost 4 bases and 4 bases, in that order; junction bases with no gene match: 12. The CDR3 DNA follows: TGTGCCAGCAGTTCGTGGCAGGCTAGCGGGCTTTACAATGAGCAGTTCTTC. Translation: CASSSWQASGLYNEQFF.

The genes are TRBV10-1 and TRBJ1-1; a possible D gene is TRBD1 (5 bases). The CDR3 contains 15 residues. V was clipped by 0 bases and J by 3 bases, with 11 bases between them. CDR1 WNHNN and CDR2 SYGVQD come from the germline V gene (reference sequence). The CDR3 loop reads CASSESSGGDTEAFF. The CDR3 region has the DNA TGCGCCAGCAGTGAGTCCTCTGGAGGGGACACTGAAGCTTTCTTT.